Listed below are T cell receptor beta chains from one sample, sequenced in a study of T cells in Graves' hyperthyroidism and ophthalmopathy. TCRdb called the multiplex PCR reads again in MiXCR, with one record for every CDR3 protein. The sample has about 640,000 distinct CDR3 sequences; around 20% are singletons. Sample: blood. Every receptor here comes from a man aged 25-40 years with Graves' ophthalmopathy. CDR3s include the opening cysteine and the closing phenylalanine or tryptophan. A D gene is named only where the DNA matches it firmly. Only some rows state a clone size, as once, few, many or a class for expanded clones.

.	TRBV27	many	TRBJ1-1	TGTGCCAGCAGTTTTGGGGGTGTAAGCACTGAAGCTTTCTTT	CASSFGGVSTEAFF
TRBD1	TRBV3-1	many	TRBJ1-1	TGTGCCAGCAGCGCGGCGGGACAGGCTGAAGCTTTCTTT	CASSAAGQAEAFF
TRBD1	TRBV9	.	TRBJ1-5	TGTGCCAGCGGTGGGACAGGCAATCAGCCCCAGCATTTT	CASGGTGNQPQHF
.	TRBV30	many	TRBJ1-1	TGTGCCTGGAGTGATTTGAGGGGTGGCACTGAAGCTTTCTTT	CAWSDLRGGTEAFF
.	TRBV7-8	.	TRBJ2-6	TGTGCCAGCAGCTTAGCCGGGGCCTCTGGGGCCAACGTCCTGACTTTC	CASSLAGASGANVLTF
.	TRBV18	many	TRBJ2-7	TGTGCCAGCTCACCATCTCGACCCTACGAGCAGTACTTC	CASSPSRPYEQYF
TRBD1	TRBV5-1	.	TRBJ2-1	TGCGCCAGCAGGCAACTAGGGGGCCACAATGAGCAGTTCTTC	CASRQLGGHNEQFF
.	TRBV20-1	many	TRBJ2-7	TGCAGTGCCAAGCCTGGGCAGAACGAGCAGTACTTC	CSAKPGQNEQYF
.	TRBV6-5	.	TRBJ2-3	TGTGCCAGCAGTTCCGGATCGATGAGGGGTACGCAGTATTTT	CASSSGSMRGTQYF
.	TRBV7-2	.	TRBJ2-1	TGTGCCAGCAGCTTAGGTCTTGTTTTCGATGAGCAGTTCTTC	CASSLGLVFDEQFF